Below, one T cell receptor (beta chain) is given with its context. The junction does not match germline at one end; this may be a read error. CDR3 size: 11 residues. The germline V gene has CDR1 DFQATT and CDR2 SNEGSKA (reference sequence). This entry comes from a study of T-cell memory formation after mild COVID-19. A 5'RACE reaction primed in the constant segment made cDNA libraries of TCR alpha and TCR beta, and these carried sample barcodes and UMIs. TCRdb re-derived calls from the 5' RACE reads in MiXCR, one entry per CDR3 protein. Counted here are about 170,000 distinct CDR3 sequences, 13% occurring once; the ten biggest clones make up 2.5% to 4%.

The clonotype originates from a man younger than 35 who had mild COVID-19 (a few samples of this study predate the infection). Cell type and time point are not known. The V call is TRBV20-1, the J call TRBJ2-5; 7 nucleotides match TRBD2. Sequencing was done on a sample of PBMCs or a T cell subset sorted from them (not recorded which). The CDR3 here is CSSSGEETQYF. DNA for the CDR3: TGCAGTTCTAGCGGCGAAGAGACCCAGTACTTC.